This is a list of T cell receptor beta chains from one sample in a study of cytomegalovirus exposure and HLA in healthy donors. This table comes from immunoSEQ multiplex PCR, and its TCRdb copy is limited to in-frame clones, with some not included. The table includes roughly 68,000 clones, roughly 96% detected once. Material for sequencing was PBMCs. The receptors here all came from a man in his late teens or twenties in good health and CMV-seronegative. Each CDR3 is given without its conserved first and last residue. Each record gives: CDR3 length, V gene, D gene, CDR3 protein. D genes are given only for firm matches.

len: 12
v_gene: TRBV2
d_gene: NA
CDR3aa: ASSPETGHYGYT

len: 12
v_gene: TRBV28
d_gene: TRBD1
CDR3aa: ASSPGQGSYEQY

len: 11
v_gene: TRBV2
d_gene: NA
CDR3aa: ASTGGANEKLF

len: 12
v_gene: TRBV6-1
d_gene: NA
CDR3aa: ASMERGDSYEQY

len: 12
v_gene: TRBV2
d_gene: TRBD1
CDR3aa: ASRQGQSVVTIY

len: 9
v_gene: TRBV27
d_gene: NA
CDR3aa: ASGSDTEAF

len: 12
v_gene: TRBV6-9
d_gene: TRBD1
CDR3aa: ALPRTGHGGELF

len: 12
v_gene: TRBV11-2
d_gene: TRBD2
CDR3aa: ASSPYSGNYEQY

len: 10
v_gene: TRBV30
d_gene: NA
CDR3aa: AWSPSVYEAF

len: 12
v_gene: TRBV5-1
d_gene: TRBD1
CDR3aa: ASSRDRGRDEQF

len: 13
v_gene: TRBV10-3
d_gene: TRBD1
CDR3aa: AISESHGTADTQY

len: 12
v_gene: TRBV10-2
d_gene: TRBD1
CDR3aa: ASSSIRTGGGPY

len: 13
v_gene: TRBV4-1
d_gene: TRBD1
CDR3aa: ASSQTGDRLYGYT

len: 9
v_gene: TRBV6-5
d_gene: TRBD2
CDR3aa: ASRRGNEQF

len: 14
v_gene: TRBV28
d_gene: NA
CDR3aa: ASSNIRDTQESWAF

len: 12
v_gene: TRBV7-7
d_gene: TRBD2
CDR3aa: ASSLAGGDDEQF

len: 13
v_gene: TRBV5-4
d_gene: TRBD1
CDR3aa: ASSVRDRENTEAF

len: 17
v_gene: TRBV7-6
d_gene: TRBD2
CDR3aa: ASSFPLGASGMNTGELF

len: 11
v_gene: TRBV4-1
d_gene: NA
CDR3aa: ASSQSGQDGYT

len: 13
v_gene: TRBV9
d_gene: NA
CDR3aa: ASSVTVGGGNTIY

len: 11
v_gene: TRBV28
d_gene: TRBD1
CDR3aa: ATSQGDTGELF

len: 13
v_gene: TRBV6-5
d_gene: NA
CDR3aa: ASSPQGSSGNTIY

len: 14
v_gene: TRBV5-1
d_gene: TRBD1
CDR3aa: ASSWGTGGANYGYT